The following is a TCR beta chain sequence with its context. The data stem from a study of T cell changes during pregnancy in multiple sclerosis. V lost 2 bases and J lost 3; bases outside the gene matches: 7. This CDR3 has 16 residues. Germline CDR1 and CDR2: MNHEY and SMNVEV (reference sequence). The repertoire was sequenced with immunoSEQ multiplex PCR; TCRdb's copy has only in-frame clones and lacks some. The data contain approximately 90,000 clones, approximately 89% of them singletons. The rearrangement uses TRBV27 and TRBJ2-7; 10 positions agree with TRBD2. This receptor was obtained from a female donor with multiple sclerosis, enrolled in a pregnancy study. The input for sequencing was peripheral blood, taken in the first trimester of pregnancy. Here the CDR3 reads CASSLTLAGALYEQYF. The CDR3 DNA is TGTGCCAGCAGTTTAACTCTAGCGGGAGCCCTCTACGAGCAGTACTTC.